Below are 16 T cell receptor beta chains sequenced from a single sample in a study of blood T cell repertoires in COVID-19. Data came from immunoSEQ multiplex PCR; TCRdb stores just in-frame clones and leaves some out. The sample lists approximately 160,000 clones, 86% occurring once. The sequenced sample was peripheral blood. All receptors derive from a man between 50 and 59 years old with active or convalescent COVID-19.

This clone was seen only once. The gene calls are TRBV24-1 and TRBJ2-5; D is perhaps TRBD2 (5 bases). Trimming stripped 2 bases from V and 5 bases from J, with 14 bases between. This CDR3 contains 15 residues. The germline gives CDR1 KGHDR, CDR2 SFDVKD. DNA for the CDR3: TGTGCCACCAGTGATTATGAGGGTGGTGGGGAGACCCAGTACTTC. Its translation is CATSDYEGGGETQYF.

The rearrangement uses TRBV3-1 (or the pseudogene TRBV3-2) and TRBJ2-7, with a tentative D call TRBD2 (6 bases). Germline CDR1 and CDR2: LGHDT and YNNKEL (reference sequence). Trimming cost V 1 base and J 5 bases, with 18 bases left between them. The CDR3 totals 16 residues. Here the CDR3 DNA reads TGTGCCAGCAGCCAAGGGGCCCCGGGGGATGCCCACGAGCAGTACTTC. Translating it yields CASSQGAPGDAHEQYF.

This sequence joins TRBV6-5 and TRBJ2-7; D unresolved. V lost 1 base and J lost 2, with 6 bases in between. CDR1 is MNHEY and CDR2 is SVGAGI in the germline V gene. The CDR3 consists of 13 residues. CDR3 in DNA: TGTGCCAGCAGTTACTACTCTACCTACGAGCAGTACTTC. Translated: CASSYYSTYEQYF.

This clone was counted only a few times. The chain is built from TRBV2 and TRBJ1-2; no reliable D call. V lost 5 bases and J 5 bases, leaving 9 bases between the germline ends. Germline lookup yields CDR1 SNHLY and CDR2 FYNNEI. The CDR3 loop spans 12 amino acids. For the CDR3, the DNA is TGTGCCAGCAGTTTTCAGGATTATGGCTACACCTTC. It encodes CASSFQDYGYTF.

This clone was seen a single time. The chain's CDR3 is CASSSQRGGPGTGELFF. CDR3 DNA: TGCGCCAGCAGCTCGCAGCGGGGGGGCCCGGGCACCGGGGAGCTGTTTTTT. The chain links TRBV5-1 to TRBJ2-2; TRBD2 matches at 10 bases. Germline V gene sequence: CDR1 SGHRS, CDR2 YFSETQ. The V segment lost 3 bases and the J segment 4 bases; nucleotides outside the gene matches: 9. This CDR3 contains 17 residues.

This chain joins TRBV9 and TRBJ2-2; D is perhaps TRBD1 (6 bases). Germline V gene sequence: CDR1 SGDLS, CDR2 YYNGEE. There are 16 residues in the CDR3. V was trimmed by 2 bases and J by 0 bases, leaving 11 bases between them. DNA of the CDR3: TGTGCCAGCAGCGTCCACAGGGCTTCGAACACCGGGGAGCTGTTTTTT. Translating gives CASSVHRASNTGELFF.

The chain links TRBV6-4 to TRBJ2-2; D is perhaps TRBD1 (5 bases). This CDR3 has 19 amino acids. V was cut by 6 bases and J by 0 bases, with 23 bases left in between. Per the germline V gene, CDR1 is MRHNA and CDR2 is SNTAGT. This CDR3 reads CASSPGHRLGAANTGELFF. In nucleotides, the CDR3 is TGTGCCAGCAGCCCCGGACACCGCCTTGGGGCGGCGAACACCGGGGAGCTGTTTTTT.

The rearrangement joins TRBV7-9 to TRBJ1-6; 7 nucleotides line up with TRBD1. This CDR3 is 13 amino acids long. The ends lost 6 bases at V and 8 bases at J; junction bases unmatched: 4. The V gene's germline CDR1 is SEHNR and CDR2 FQNEAQ (reference sequence). CDR3 amino acids: CASRRTGDSPLHF. The CDR3 DNA reads TGTGCCAGCAGAAGGACAGGAGATTCACCCCTCCACTTT.

The rearrangement uses TRBV5-1 and TRBJ2-7; D perhaps matches TRBD1 (6 bases). V was clipped by 2 bases and J by 4 bases, with 10 bases between them. CDR1 is SGHRS and CDR2 is YFSETQ in the germline V gene. The CDR3 is made up of 13 amino acids. CDR3 sequence: CASSLGQLYEQYF. In DNA form, the CDR3 reads TGCGCCAGCAGCTTAGGACAGCTTTACGAGCAGTACTTC.

The chain recombines TRBV19 with TRBJ2-7; 8 bases agree with TRBD1. V was pared by 5 bases and J by 0 bases, with 3 bases of the junction left unmatched. Germline assignment: CDR1 LNHDA and CDR2 SQIVND (reference sequence). The CDR3 runs to 14 residues. This chain's CDR3 is CASSAGQVSYEQYF. Written as DNA, the CDR3 is TGTGCCAGTAGTGCGGGACAGGTCTCCTACGAGCAGTACTTC.

The chain uses TRBV25-1 and TRBJ2-7; TRBD1 agrees at 8 bases. Germline V gene lookup returns CDR1 MGHDK and CDR2 SYGVNS. CDR3 size: 13 residues. The J segment lost 3 bases and the V segment lost 7 bases, leaving 5 bases of the junction unmatched. The DNA of the CDR3 is TGTGCCAGCACCGACAGGGGAGACTACGAGCAGTACTTC. Residues: CASTDRGDYEQYF.

This clone appeared a single time. The V gene is TRBV18, the J gene TRBJ1-1, with D unclear. The V gene lost 3 bases and the J gene lost 1 base, with 6 bases spanning the gap. CDR1 KGHSH and CDR2 LQKENI come from the germline V gene. This CDR3 comprises 13 residues. In nucleotides, the CDR3 is TGTGCCAGCTCACCGTCATCGAACACTGAAGCTTTCTTT. This gives the protein CASSPSSNTEAFF.

This chain connects TRBV12-5 to TRBJ2-1; 15 bases are shared with TRBD2. The CDR3 is 17 amino acids. With V trimmed by 1 base and J by 8 bases, 6 bases remained unmatched. Germline V lookup: CDR1 LGHNT, CDR2 FRNRAP. CDR3 sequence reads: CASGLARTSGRVDEQFF. CDR3 nucleotide sequence: TGTGCTAGTGGTTTGGCAAGGACTAGCGGGAGGGTGGATGAGCAGTTCTTC.

This chain connects TRBV7-9 to TRBJ2-3; D unresolved. The CDR3 is made up of 13 amino acids. Per germline, CDR1 SEHNR and CDR2 FQNEAQ (reference sequence). V was trimmed by 5 bases and J by 4 bases, leaving 10 bases between them. The CDR3 DNA follows: TGTGCCAGCAGCCCCCCTAGTGCAGATACGCAGTATTTT. This sequence encodes CASSPPSADTQYF. Supplemented by reference TRBV7-9 and TRBJ2-3, the full variable domain reads DTGVSQNPRHKITKRGQNVTFRCDPISEHNRLYWYRQTLGQGPEFLTYFQNEAQLEKSRLLSDRFSAERPKGSFSTLEIQRTEQGDSAMYLCASSPPSADTQYFGPGTRLTVL.

J is TRBJ2-2 and V is TRBV28, with 11 bases that match TRBD2. The CDR3 has 15 amino acids. Germline CDR1 reads MDHEN; CDR2 reads SYDVKM. V shed 5 bases and J 4 bases; nucleotides not matched to a gene: 3. The CDR3 DNA sequence: TGTGCCAGCAGTCTTCTAGCGGGGGGCACCGGGGAGCTGTTTTTT. Encoded protein: CASSLLAGGTGELFF.

The V and J genes are TRBV2 and TRBJ2-3, with 9 nucleotides matching TRBD2. The J segment lost 6 bases and the V segment lost 4 bases, leaving 8 bases of the junction unmatched. The CDR3 consists of 15 residues. Germline V gives CDR1 SNHLY, CDR2 FYNNEI. The CDR3 loop is CASSGRLAGFDTQYF. CDR3 nucleotide sequence: TGTGCCAGCAGTGGTCGGCTAGCGGGATTCGATACGCAGTATTTT.